These 14 T cell receptor beta chains were all obtained from the same sample, sequenced in a study of molecular identifiers for immune sequencing clone quantification. TCRdb redid the calling of the PCR reads with MiXCR, one entry per CDR3 protein. The repertoire holds more than 85,000 distinct CDR3 sequences, around 30% seen once, with roughly 10% in the top ten. The source material was naive CD8+ T cells from blood, with Jurkat cell RNA spiked in. Specified subset: FACS-sorted CD8+CD4-CCR7+CD45RA+ naive T cells. These receptor sequences come from a human donor in good health. Some libraries in this study had Jurkat cell RNA spiked in.

The gene calls are TRBV7-9 and TRBJ2-1; D call uncertain. In germline, CDR1 is SEHNR, CDR2 FQNEAQ (reference sequence). The CDR3 is 14 amino acids. V was shortened by 0 bases and J by 4 bases, with 7 bases between the two germline ends. The CDR3 loop reads CASSLAHRYNEQFF. In DNA form, the CDR3 reads TGTGCCAGCAGCTTAGCGCACAGATACAATGAGCAGTTCTTC. The full variable domain, with the rest looked up from reference TRBV7-9 and TRBJ2-1, is DTGVSQNPRHKITKRGQNVTFRCDPISEHNRLYWYRQTLGQGPEFLTYFQNEAQLEKSRLLSDRFSAERPKGSFSTLEIQRTEQGDSAMYLCASSLAHRYNEQFFGPGTRLTVL.

As concerns this clonotype: Without the conserved terminal phenylalanine or tryptophan, this CDR3 likely stems from a read error. The chain uses TRBV12-5 and TRBJ2-7; D may be TRBD1 or TRBD2 (6 bases each). The germline V and J ends were trimmed by 7 bases and 7 bases, with 14 bases remaining between them. There are 12 residues in the CDR3. Germline V gene lookup returns CDR1 LGHNT and CDR2 FRNRAP. The CDR3 DNA is TGTGCTAGTGCCTTCGGAGGGGGGGAGCAGTACTCC. As protein: CASAFGGGEQYS.

This clonotype was picked up one time. V is TRBV12-3 or TRBV12-4 and J is TRBJ2-5; 7 bases match TRBD1. The CDR3 loop spans 14 amino acids. V lost 6 bases to trimming and J lost 4 bases; unmatched junction nucleotides: 8. CDR3 amino acids: CASSPEQGIETQYF. CDR3 bases: TGTGCCAGCAGCCCAGAACAGGGGATAGAGACCCAGTACTTC.

This chain uses TRBV5-6 with TRBJ2-1; 9 bases are a match to TRBD2. V dropped 6 bases and J dropped 7; count of bases not matched to a gene: 11. The germline V gene encodes CDR1 SGHDT and CDR2 YYEEEE. The CDR3 contains 15 residues. CDR3 nucleotide sequence: TGTGCCAGCACTTATTTAGCGGGAGCTAAAAATGAGCAGTTCTTC. Protein product: CASTYLAGAKNEQFF.

This rearrangement joins TRBV19 to TRBJ2-7; D gene unclear. The germline V and J ends were trimmed by 1 base and 1 base, with 11 bases remaining between them. There are 15 residues in the CDR3. Per the germline V gene, CDR1 is LNHDA and CDR2 is SQIVND (reference sequence). For the CDR3, the DNA is TGTGCCAGTAGTATAGTGCCCGGCCCATCCTACGAGCAGTACTTC. Encoded protein: CASSIVPGPSYEQYF.

This chain joins TRBV25-1 and TRBJ2-3; no reliable D call. Trimming cost V 3 bases and J 2 bases, with 9 bases left between them. The CDR3 sequence is 14 residues long. Per the germline V gene, CDR1 is MGHDK and CDR2 is SYGVNS. The DNA of the CDR3 is TGTGCCAGCAGTGACAGGAGTGACACAGATACGCAGTATTTT. Its translation: CASSDRSDTDTQYF. Using reference TRBV25-1 and TRBJ2-3 for the parts outside the CDR3, the full variable domain is EADIYQTPRYLVIGTGKKITLECSQTMGHDKMYWYQQDPGMELHLIHYSYGVNSTEKGDLSSESTVSRIRTEHFPLTLESARPSHTSQYLCASSDRSDTDTQYFGPGTRLTVL.

This clonotype was observed once. This sequence may be a read error, since a much larger clone differs from it by one base. The V gene is TRBV7-8, the J gene TRBJ2-5; D is unresolved. Germline V gene data show CDR1 as SGHVS and CDR2 as FQNEAQ. This CDR3 region has 11 residues. DNA for the CDR3: TGTGCCAGCAAGTCTGGAGAGCCCCAGTACTTC. This encodes CASKSGEPQYF.

For this clonotype: A much bigger clone sits one base away, suggesting this may be a read error. The CDR3 does not close with the conserved phenylalanine or tryptophan, likely indicating a read error. This chain links TRBV6-2 or TRBV6-3 with TRBJ2-6; D not certain. This CDR3 region has 15 residues. Trimming left V 2 bases short and J 1 base short, with 6 bases between. CDR1 and CDR2 (germline): MNHEY, SVGEGT. The CDR3: CASSYKVSGANVLTI. For the CDR3, the DNA is TGTGCCAGCAGTTACAAAGTTTCTGGGGCCAACGTCCTGACTATC.

The genes are TRBV19 and TRBJ1-1, with D unresolved. V was trimmed by 4 bases and J by 7 bases, leaving 13 bases between them. The CDR3 extends over 13 amino acids. The germline V gene encodes CDR1 LNHDA and CDR2 SQIVND (reference sequence). The CDR3 coding sequence is TGTGCCAGTAGTAGATACCCACGGGATGAAGCTTTCTTT. Its translation is CASSRYPRDEAFF.

V gene TRBV9 combines with J gene TRBJ2-3, with 10 positions matching TRBD2. V lost 4 bases and J lost 1; bases outside the gene matches: 6. CDR3 length: 16 amino acids. Germline assignment: CDR1 SGDLS and CDR2 YYNGEE. CDR3 region: CASSSRAGGGTDTQYF. In DNA form, the CDR3 reads TGTGCCAGCAGCTCCCGAGCGGGAGGGGGCACAGATACGCAGTATTTT.

This clonotype was picked up a small number of times. The V and J genes are TRBV6-5 and TRBJ1-4; D is uncertain. This CDR3 comprises 17 residues. Germline values: CDR1 MNHEY, CDR2 SVGAGI. V was pared by 11 bases and J by 0 bases, with 22 bases between. In DNA, the CDR3 is TGTGCCCTTAAAGGACCGCCGCGCCGCGCAACTAATGAAAAACTGTTTTTT. It is translated as CALKGPPRRATNEKLFF.

The chain recombines TRBV4-3 with TRBJ2-1, with TRBD2 as a possible D gene (6 bases). With 0 bases removed from V and 0 bases from J, the gap between germline ends came to 9 bases. Germline V gene lookup returns CDR1 LGHNA and CDR2 YSLEER. The CDR3 consists of 16 residues. The CDR3, as DNA: TGCGCCAGCAGCCAAGAGGGTAGCGGCTCCTACAATGAGCAGTTCTTC. It specifies CASSQEGSGSYNEQFF.

The sample holds a few counts of this clonotype. The V and J genes are TRBV7-2 and TRBJ2-3; 8 bases agree with TRBD1. Per germline, CDR1 SGHTA and CDR2 FQGNSA. There are 16 residues in the CDR3. With V trimmed by 4 bases and J by 4 bases, 10 bases remained unmatched. The CDR3 spells CASSSSPDRVADTQYF. For the CDR3, the DNA is TGTGCCAGCAGCTCAAGCCCGGACAGGGTGGCAGATACGCAGTATTTT. The full variable domain, in which reference TRBV7-2 and TRBJ2-3 provide the parts outside the CDR3, is GAGVSQSPSNKVTEKGKDVELRCDPISGHTALYWYRQSLGQGLEFLIYFQGNSAPDKSGLPSDRFSAERTGGSVSTLTIQRTQQEDSAVYLCASSSSPDRVADTQYFGPGTRLTVL.

This clonotype has more than one count but fewer than ten. The junction departs from the called germline gene at one end, perhaps through a read error. The genes are TRBV12-3 or TRBV12-4 and TRBJ2-7; 7 nucleotides agree with TRBD1. The CDR3 runs 15 residues. CDR3 residues: CASSGTGALSYEQCF. The DNA of the CDR3 is TGTGCCAGCAGCGGTACAGGGGCCTTATCCTACGAGCAGTGCTTC.